The 17 T cell receptor beta chains presented below share a single source sample, sequenced in a study of Siglec-9 on CD8 T cells in melanoma (dated by TCRdb to the late 2010s). Library preparation used the immunoSEQ multiplex PCR assay. In TCRdb, the immuneACCESS table is reduced to in-frame sequences with V and J assigned. These tables do not hold every clone; where another copy was compared, an unresolved V gene accounts for under half, and the others remain unexplained. The sample has about 33,000 clones on record, about 80% of them singletons. In total, the top ten clones hold roughly 1.8% of the sample. The specimen sequenced was Siglec-9- CD8+ T cells sorted from blood. The label giving this sample's cell subset or site can be read as: CD8 T cells lacking Siglec-9. Receptor source: a human donor in good health.

This chain uses TRBV27 with TRBJ2-3, with TRBD1 matching 9 bases. Germline V gene lookup returns CDR1 MNHEY and CDR2 SMNVEV (reference sequence). The CDR3 contains 15 residues. With 7 bases clipped from V and 2 bases from J, the junction kept 7 bases outside the gene matches. The CDR3 here is CASNWDRETTDTQYF. The CDR3, as DNA: TGTGCCAGCAACTGGGACAGGGAAACCACAGATACGCAGTATTTT.

This clone was counted a single time. This chain joins TRBV7-8 and TRBJ2-7, with D unresolved. V was pared by 0 bases and J by 2 bases, with 2 bases between. From germline, CDR1 is SGHVS and CDR2 FQNEAQ. The CDR3 covers 12 residues. The CDR3 loop reads CASSLAPYEQYF. The CDR3 DNA reads as TGTGCCAGCAGCTTAGCCCCCTACGAGCAGTACTTC.

The V gene is TRBV7-3, the J gene TRBJ2-5; D is possibly TRBD2 (5 bases). This CDR3 comprises 15 residues. Looked up from germline, CDR1 is SGHTA and CDR2 is FQGTGA. V was shortened by 1 base and J by 4 bases, with 13 bases between the two germline ends. Here the CDR3 DNA reads TGTGCCAGCAGCTTAAACGGGGTCCGGGGAGAGACCCAGTACTTC. Translation: CASSLNGVRGETQYF.

The chain couples TRBV15 to TRBJ1-4; D not certain. In germline, CDR1 is LNHNV, CDR2 YYDKDF (reference sequence). This CDR3 is built from 12 residues. The V end was cut by 5 bases, the J end by 6 bases, with 7 bases between. This chain's CDR3 is CATSYTYEKLFF. The CDR3 DNA is TGTGCCACCAGCTATACTTATGAAAAACTGTTTTTT.

V gene TRBV6-6 combines with J gene TRBJ2-5; D call uncertain. This CDR3 contains 15 residues. Per germline, CDR1 MNHNY and CDR2 SVGAGI (reference sequence). Trimming took 0 bases from V and 5 from J, leaving 13 bases between them. This CDR3 is CASSYSNGPWETQYF. The CDR3 DNA follows: TGTGCCAGCAGTTACTCGAACGGACCTTGGGAGACCCAGTACTTC.

J is TRBJ1-1 and V is TRBV5-1, with D perhaps TRBD1 (6 bases). This CDR3 comprises 16 residues. In germline, CDR1 is SGHRS, CDR2 YFSETQ. Trimming removed 2 bases from V and 5 bases from J, with 19 bases in between. Written as DNA, the CDR3 is TGCGCCAGCAGCTTTCGTATAGGGGGGCGGGTAACTGAAGCTTTCTTT. Its protein product is CASSFRIGGRVTEAFF. Full variable domain (missing parts from reference TRBV5-1 and TRBJ1-1): KAGVTQTPRYLIKTRGQQVTLSCSPISGHRSVSWYQQTPGQGLQFLFEYFSETQRNKGNFPGRFSGRQFSNSRSEMNVSTLELGDSALYLCASSFRIGGRVTEAFFGQGTRLTVV.

This clone was detected once. The chain employs TRBV7-9 and TRBJ1-3; a weak D match, TRBD1 (5 bases). This CDR3 contains 13 residues. The germline gives CDR1 SEHNR, CDR2 FQNEAQ (reference sequence). The ends were cut back, 5 bases at V and 1 base at J, with 6 bases in the middle. The CDR3 reads CASSRGSGNTIYF. CDR3 DNA sequence: TGTGCCAGCAGCCGGGGGTCTGGAAACACCATATATTTT.

J is TRBJ1-2 and V is TRBV30; D may be TRBD1 (6 bases). Germline-derived CDR1 and CDR2 are GTSNPN and SVGIG (reference sequence). The CDR3 extends over 13 amino acids. The V end was cut by 2 bases, the J end by 6 bases, with 13 bases between. In DNA, the CDR3 is TGTGCCTGGAGTTGGCGGGCAGGGGATGGCTACACCTTC. Its protein product is CAWSWRAGDGYTF.

For the CDR3, the DNA is TGCAGCGTTGAACAGGGACAGGTATCCTACAATGAGCAGTTCTTC. Encoded protein: CSVEQGQVSYNEQFF. This chain uses TRBV29-1 with TRBJ2-1; 8 positions agree with TRBD1. Germline lookup yields CDR1 SQVTM and CDR2 ANQGSEA. Trimming removed 2 bases from V and 1 base from J; junction bases left unmatched: 4. This CDR3 contains 15 residues.

The chain uses TRBV7-9 and TRBJ2-7; possibly TRBD1 or TRBD2 for D (6 bases each). Germline CDR1 and CDR2: SEHNR and FQNEAQ (reference sequence). Deletions cut 0 bases from V and 0 bases from J, with 12 bases between. This CDR3 comprises 16 residues. The CDR3 DNA reads TGTGCCAGCAGCTTAGCGGGAGGACAGAGCTCCTACGAGCAGTACTTC. Its protein product is CASSLAGGQSSYEQYF.

This chain connects TRBV28 to TRBJ1-5; D is perhaps TRBD1 (6 bases). The germline gives CDR1 MDHEN, CDR2 SYDVKM. V lost 2 bases and J lost 4, with 15 bases in between. The CDR3 runs 16 residues. CDR3 nucleotide sequence: TGTGCCAGCAGTTTAGGGGGGACATATTTGAATCAGCCCCAGCATTTT. Its protein product is CASSLGGTYLNQPQHF.

The chain uses TRBV7-9 and TRBJ2-7, with D possibly called TRBD1 or TRBD2 (5 bases each). The V gene lost 5 bases and the J gene lost 6 bases, with 14 bases spanning the gap. The CDR3 sequence is 13 residues long. From germline, CDR1 is SEHNR and CDR2 FQNEAQ (reference sequence). The CDR3 sequence is CASSPPGAGEQYF. The DNA of the CDR3 is TGTGCCAGCAGCCCCCCCGGGGCGGGCGAGCAGTACTTC.

This clone was counted between two and nine times. The V gene is TRBV7-9, the J gene TRBJ1-2; 8 bases are shared with TRBD1. CDR1 is SEHNR and CDR2 is FQNEAQ in the germline V gene (reference sequence). The CDR3 sequence is 15 residues long. V lost 7 bases to trimming and J lost 6 bases; unmatched junction nucleotides: 13. The CDR3 bases are TGTGCCAGCACCGATCTTGGACAGGGTGGCCATGGCTACACCTTC. Its protein is CASTDLGQGGHGYTF. Together with reference TRBV7-9 and TRBJ1-2, the CDR3 gives the full variable domain: DTGVSQNPRHKITKRGQNVTFRCDPISEHNRLYWYRQTLGQGPEFLTYFQNEAQLEKSRLLSDRFSAERPKGSFSTLEIQRTEQGDSAMYLCASTDLGQGGHGYTFGSGTRLTVV.

This clone was recorded only once. The junction does not match germline at one end; this may be a read error. The J gene is TRBJ2-1, the V gene TRBV9, with D possibly being TRBD1 (7 bases). CDR1 SGDLS and CDR2 YYNGEE come from the germline V gene. The CDR3 has 15 residues. CDR3: CAGSVGGGQYNEQFF. The CDR3 coding sequence is TGTGCCGGCAGCGTAGGAGGGGGACAGTACAATGAGCAGTTCTTC. Full variable domain (missing parts from reference TRBV9 and TRBJ2-1): DSGVTQTPKHLITATGQRVTLRCSPRSGDLSVYWYQQSLDQGLQFLIQYYNGEERAKGNILERFSAQQFPDLHSELNLSSLELGDSALYFCAGSVGGGQYNEQFFGPGTRLTVL.

On this clone itself: One junction end does not reproduce the germline sequence, and a read error may be involved. The chain links TRBV4-2 to TRBJ1-1; D gene ambiguous. CDR1 and CDR2 from the germline V gene are LGHNA and YNFKEQ. The CDR3 is 13 amino acids. The CDR3 sequence is CANSQGRNTEAFF. The DNA for the CDR3 is TGTGCCAACAGCCAAGGAAGGAACACTGAAGCTTTCTTT.

CDR3 coding DNA: TGCAGCGTTGAAGACCCGGGGACCGGGTTTCAGTACTTC. Translated, it gives CSVEDPGTGFQYF. This chain links TRBV29-1 with TRBJ2-4; D tentatively fits TRBD1 or TRBD2 (5 bases each). Between the trimmed V and J ends, which lost 0 bases and 11 bases, there was a span of 14 bases. The length of the CDR3 is 13 residues. CDR1 is SQVTM and CDR2 is ANQGSEA in the germline V gene.

The chain couples TRBV7-2 to TRBJ2-7; 11 bases line up with TRBD2. Germline trimming cut 7 bases from V and 4 bases from J; bases unmatched to any gene: 12. CDR1 is SGHTA, CDR2 FQGNSA, per germline. This CDR3 contains 16 residues. CDR3 coding DNA: TGTGCCAGCACTCTGGGGCTAGCGGGAGGTGGGTACGAGCAGTACTTC. This codes for CASTLGLAGGGYEQYF.